Listed below are T cell receptor beta chains from one sample, sequenced in a study of cytomegalovirus exposure and HLA in healthy donors. The table came from immunoSEQ multiplex PCR; TCRdb's copy has only in-frame clones and leaves some out. Of hundreds of thousands of clones in the sample, 86% were seen once. The sample comprised PBMCs. The receptors stem from a woman under 30 in good health and CMV-seronegative. The CDR3 runs from the conserved cysteine through the conserved F or W. The order of the fields is D gene, clone size, V gene, J gene, CDR3 protein, CDR3 DNA. A D gene is named only where the DNA matches it firmly. Expanded clones are given a class, and other clones once, few, many or no size at all.

>NA|once|TRBV5-1|TRBJ2-7
CASSLDVRYEQYF
TGCGCCAGCAGCTTGGACGTGCGCTACGAGCAGTACTTC
>TRBD2|NA|TRBV27|TRBJ2-7
CASSLLGGEGRSPGYEQYF
TGTGCCAGCAGTTTATTGGGAGGGGAGGGCAGATCCCCGGGGTACGAGCAGTACTTC
>TRBD2|NA|TRBV7-9|TRBJ2-3
CASSLDLAESTDTQYF
TGTGCCAGCAGCTTAGACCTAGCGGAGAGCACAGATACGCAGTATTTT
>NA|once|TRBV29-1|TRBJ2-7
CSVEDTRQGGQYF
TGCAGCGTTGAAGATACTCGGCAGGGTGGGCAGTACTTC
>TRBD2|NA|TRBV11-2|TRBJ2-1
CASSLVVWASGRRYEQFF
TGTGCCAGCAGCTTAGTAGTCTGGGCTAGCGGGAGAAGGTATGAGCAGTTCTTC
>TRBD1|once|TRBV28|TRBJ2-5
CASRVGQVETQYF
TGTGCCAGCAGGGTAGGACAGGTAGAGACCCAGTACTTC
>TRBD2|NA|TRBV28|TRBJ2-1
CASRPGLAGGLGEQFF
TGTGCCAGCAGACCGGGACTAGCGGGAGGGCTGGGTGAGCAGTTCTTC
>NA|NA|TRBV4-1|TRBJ1-2
CASSQEEAGYGYTF
TGCGCCAGCAGCCAAGAGGAGGCAGGCTATGGCTACACCTTC
>TRBD2|few|TRBV27|TRBJ2-7
CASSTLAGGGPYEQYF
TGTGCCAGCAGTACGTTAGCGGGAGGGGGACCCTACGAGCAGTACTTC
>NA|NA|TRBV28|TRBJ1-1
CASSLTVNTEAFF
TGTGCCAGCAGTTTGACTGTTAACACTGAAGCTTTCTTT
>NA|NA|TRBV5-1|TRBJ1-1
CASSLAEGQTEAFF
TGCGCCAGCAGCTTGGCCGAGGGTCAGACTGAAGCTTTCTTT
>TRBD2|NA|TRBV27|TRBJ2-4
CASSSLTSGRHHGVAKNIQYF
TGTGCCAGCAGTTCTCTGACTAGCGGGAGGCACCATGGGGTAGCCAAAAACATTCAGTACTTC
>NA|NA|TRBV28|TRBJ2-5
CASSLYSPRETQYF
TGTGCCAGCAGTTTATATTCCCCCCGGGAGACCCAGTACTTC
>NA|NA|TRBV7-9|TRBJ1-4
CASSAATNTNEKLFF
TGTGCCAGCAGCGCTGCGACAAACACTAATGAAAAACTGTTTTTT
>NA|few|TRBV6-5|TRBJ1-6
CASRTEHNSPLHF
TGTGCCAGCAGGACGGAGCATAATTCACCCCTCCACTTT
>TRBD2|NA|TRBV2|TRBJ2-2
CASGITSGSFRLAGSGELFF
TGTGCCAGCGGAATTACAAGCGGGTCTTTTCGGCTAGCGGGGTCCGGGGAGCTGTTTTTT
>NA|NA|TRBV6-6|TRBJ2-2
CASIGARANTGELFF
TGTGCCAGCATTGGTGCGAGAGCGAACACCGGGGAGCTGTTTTTT
>TRBD2|NA|TRBV2|TRBJ2-4
CASSGHYLTSGGKNIQYF
TGTGCCAGCAGTGGTCACTACTTGACTAGCGGGGGCAAAAACATTCAGTACTTC
>TRBD1|NA|TRBV5-6|TRBJ1-2
CASRRGGTALGGYTF
TGTGCCAGCAGGCGAGGGGGGACAGCCCTGGGAGGCTACACCTTC
>TRBD2|NA|TRBV10-2|TRBJ2-2
CASSEAGVINTGELFF
TGCGCCAGCAGTGAAGCGGGGGTGATTAACACCGGGGAGCTGTTTTTT
>NA|NA|TRBV18|TRBJ1-6
CASSPLSHRGGGARYNSPLHF
TGTGCCAGCTCACCACTTTCGCATCGAGGTGGCGGGGCACGTTATAATTCACCCCTCCACTTT
>TRBD2|NA|TRBV28|TRBJ2-7
CASSAGLAGTYEQYF
TGTGCCAGCAGTGCAGGACTAGCGGGAACCTACGAGCAGTACTTC
>NA|NA|TRBV5-4|TRBJ2-3
CASSLEGPTDTQYF
TGTGCCAGCAGCTTGGAGGGGCCCACAGATACGCAGTATTTT
>TRBD2|NA|TRBV9|TRBJ2-5
CASSVLLAGGIETQYF
TGTGCCAGCAGCGTCCTACTAGCGGGGGGGATAGAGACCCAGTACTTC
>NA|NA|TRBV2|TRBJ2-1
CASSTHPGNEQFF
TGTGCCAGCAGTACTCACCCCGGCAATGAGCAGTTCTTC
>TRBD2|NA|TRBV27|TRBJ2-2
CASSLTLAAGELFF
TGTGCCAGCAGTTTAACACTAGCGGCCGGGGAGCTGTTTTTT
>TRBD2|NA|TRBV4-2|TRBJ2-7
CASSQEGSGRAYEQYF
TGTGCCAGCAGCCAAGAGGGTAGCGGGAGGGCCTACGAGCAGTACTTC
>TRBD2|NA|TRBV5-6|TRBJ2-1
CASRRGLAGDSYNEQFF
TGTGCCAGCAGGCGGGGACTAGCGGGGGACTCCTACAATGAGCAGTTCTTC
>NA|NA|TRBV5-8|TRBJ2-5
CASSSRETQYF
TGTGCCAGCAGCTCCCGGGAGACCCAGTACTTC
>NA|NA|TRBV7-7|TRBJ2-7
CASSLGPPGSAYEQYF
TGTGCCAGCAGCTTGGGGCCCCCTGGATCTGCCTACGAGCAGTACTTC
>NA|NA|TRBV7-6|TRBJ1-3
CASSEDRNLRSGNTIYF
TGTGCCAGCAGCGAAGACAGGAATCTCCGGTCTGGAAACACCATATATTTT
>TRBD2|NA|TRBV5-8|TRBJ2-2
CASSTWTSAPPTGELFF
TGTGCCAGCAGCACCTGGACTAGCGCCCCTCCCACCGGGGAGCTGTTTTTT
>TRBD2|NA|TRBV5-1|TRBJ2-1
CASSRGGLAGVDEQFF
TGCGCCAGCAGCCGGGGTGGGCTAGCGGGAGTGGATGAGCAGTTCTTC
>NA|NA|TRBV6-6|TRBJ2-7
CASSRNEDSPYEQYF
TGTGCCAGCAGCAGAAATGAAGACAGTCCCTACGAGCAGTACTTC
>NA|once|TRBV7-8|TRBJ2-7
CASSLGAKYEQYF
TGTGCCAGCAGCTTAGGTGCGAAATACGAGCAGTACTTC
>NA|NA|TRBV30|TRBJ2-7
CAWSAFGPGYEQYF
TGTGCCTGGAGTGCCTTTGGGCCCGGCTACGAGCAGTACTTC
>TRBD2|NA|TRBV7-9|TRBJ2-1
CASSLASVREGLFEQFF
TGTGCCAGCAGCTTAGCGTCTGTACGGGAGGGCCTATTTGAGCAGTTCTTC
>NA|NA|TRBV28|TRBJ1-2
CASSPHRGPSNYGYTF
TGTGCCAGCAGTCCTCATCGTGGCCCCTCTAACTATGGCTACACCTTC
>NA|few|TRBV6-5|TRBJ1-6
CASSYSIGKPQPLHF
TGTGCCAGCAGTTACTCGATCGGGAAGCCTCAGCCCCTCCACTTT
>NA|NA|TRBV9|TRBJ1-2
CASSTLRREGVHGYTF
TGTGCCAGCAGCACCCTCCGACGGGAAGGCGTTCATGGCTACACCTTC
>NA|NA|TRBV18|TRBJ1-2
CASSPSWLANYGYTF
TGTGCCAGCTCACCGTCGTGGCTAGCTAACTATGGCTACACCTTC
>NA|NA|TRBV7-9|TRBJ1-1
CASSPRGPNMNTEAFF
TGTGCCAGCAGCCCTCGCGGGCCAAACATGAACACTGAAGCTTTCTTT
>TRBD2|NA|TRBV7-8|TRBJ2-5
CASSLGGLAGGETQYF
TGTGCCAGCAGCTTAGGCGGACTAGCGGGAGGGGAGACCCAGTACTTC
>NA|once|TRBV11-2|TRBJ1-1
CASTPREDTEAFF
TGTGCCAGCACGCCTCGGGAGGACACTGAAGCTTTCTTT
>NA|NA|TRBV14|TRBJ2-7
CASSQAHGPQYEQYF
TGTGCCAGCAGCCAAGCTCATGGCCCTCAATACGAGCAGTACTTC